The 18 T cell receptor beta chains reported below all come from one sample, sequenced in a study of T-cell memory formation after mild COVID-19. Using its own MiXCR run on the 5' RACE reads, TCRdb lists one record per CDR3 protein. The sample lists tens of thousands of distinct CDR3 sequences, nearly 25% seen once, with under 50% in the top ten. Sequenced: PBMCs or a T cell subset sorted from them (not recorded which). The receptor set was obtained from a man between 18 and 29 years old who had mild COVID-19 (a few samples of this study predate the infection). Cell type and time point are not known.

The sample holds one count of this clonotype. The genes are TRBV7-2 and TRBJ1-3; D remains unclear. The CDR3 runs to 12 residues. Germline-derived CDR1 and CDR2 are SGHTA and FQGNSA. Trimming stripped 3 bases from V and 4 bases from J, with 4 bases between. CDR3 sequence: CASSLDGNTIYF. The CDR3 bases are TGTGCCAGCAGCTTGGACGGAAACACCATATATTTT. The full variable domain, its missing parts supplied by reference TRBV7-2 and TRBJ1-3, is GAGVSQSPSNKVTEKGKDVELRCDPISGHTALYWYRQSLGQGLEFLIYFQGNSAPDKSGLPSDRFSAERTGGSVSTLTIQRTQQEDSAVYLCASSLDGNTIYFGEGSWLTVV.

The rearrangement uses TRBV20-1 and TRBJ2-2; D not certain. This CDR3 has 13 amino acids. V lost 1 base, J lost 3 bases, and 6 bases lay in between. Looked up from germline, CDR1 is DFQATT and CDR2 is SNEGSKA (reference sequence). The DNA of the CDR3 is TGCAGTGCTAGAGCCATGGACACCGGGGAGCTGTTTTTT. It yields the protein CSARAMDTGELFF.

This rearrangement joins TRBV12-3 or TRBV12-4 to TRBJ1-5, with D tentatively TRBD1 (6 bases). V was cut by 10 bases and J by 11 bases, with 18 bases left in between. CDR3 size: 12 residues. This CDR3 is CATKDGNRAQHF. DNA of the CDR3: TGTGCCACCAAAGACGGTAACAGGGCCCAGCATTTT.

This rearrangement joins TRBV7-2 to TRBJ2-5; 10 bases map to TRBD1. Germline CDR1 SGHTA, CDR2 FQGNSA. V trimming: 2 bases; J trimming: 5 bases; junction bases outside the gene matches: 5. CDR3 length: 15 residues. Written as DNA, the CDR3 is TGTGCCAGCAGCTTAATCGACAGGGGGCGGGAGACCCAGTACTTC. It specifies CASSLIDRGRETQYF.

This clonotype was seen just once. DNA for the CDR3: TGCGCCAGCAGCCAAGAATGGCGGGGGGGGTACAATGAGCAGTTCTTC. It codes for CASSQEWRGGYNEQFF. This chain links TRBV4-1 with TRBJ2-1; 9 positions agree with TRBD2. Per the germline V gene, CDR1 is MGHRA and CDR2 is YSYEKL. CDR3 length: 16 residues. J lost 4 bases, V lost 0 bases, and 4 bases had no gene match.

This clonotype was detected a few times. The chain uses TRBV9 and TRBJ1-2, with TRBD1 matching over 7 bases. Trimming at V came to 4 bases and at J to 3 bases, leaving 6 bases not matched to a gene. Germline V gene data show CDR1 as SGDLS and CDR2 as YYNGEE. The CDR3 loop spans 14 amino acids. DNA of the CDR3: TGTGCCAGCAGCCCGGGACAGCGGGACTATGGCTACACCTTC. Protein sequence: CASSPGQRDYGYTF.

This clonotype has just a few counts. The chain carries TRBV30 and TRBJ2-7; D remains unclear. The CDR3 spans 11 residues. V was pared by 4 bases and J by 3 bases, with 7 bases between. Germline V gives CDR1 GTSNPN, CDR2 SVGIG (reference sequence). The CDR3 sequence is CAWTQGYEQYF. Written as DNA, the CDR3 is TGTGCCTGGACTCAAGGCTACGAGCAGTACTTC.

A few counts support this clonotype. CDR3: CASSPEGGFYGYTF. The CDR3 DNA sequence: TGTGCCAGCAGCCCAGAAGGGGGGTTCTATGGCTACACCTTC. The chain carries TRBV7-2 and TRBJ1-2; TRBD1 might be the D (6 bases). Germline CDR1 is SGHTA and CDR2 is FQGNSA. This CDR3 contains 14 residues. Deletions cut 5 bases from V and 4 bases from J, with 14 bases between. The full variable domain, its missing parts supplied by reference TRBV7-2 and TRBJ1-2, is GAGVSQSPSNKVTEKGKDVELRCDPISGHTALYWYRQSLGQGLEFLIYFQGNSAPDKSGLPSDRFSAERTGGSVSTLTIQRTQQEDSAVYLCASSPEGGFYGYTFGSGTRLTVV.

The chain is built from TRBV5-1 and TRBJ2-7; no definite D call. The CDR3 is made up of 15 amino acids. CDR1 SGHRS and CDR2 YFSETQ come from the germline V gene. Trimming cost V 4 bases and J 2 bases, with 16 bases left between them. CDR3 amino acids: CASSQSSAGPYEQYF. In DNA, the CDR3 is TGCGCCAGCAGCCAGTCTTCTGCAGGACCCTACGAGCAGTACTTC.

This clonotype was recorded a few times. The chain recombines TRBV20-1 with TRBJ2-7; TRBD1 agrees at 7 bases. J was trimmed by 3 bases and V by 5 bases; bases with no gene match: 10. Germline V gives CDR1 DFQATT, CDR2 SNEGSKA (reference sequence). This CDR3 has 14 residues. The CDR3 bases are TGCAGTGCTCCCACAGGGGCAGGGAGCTACGAGCAGTACTTC. Its protein is CSAPTGAGSYEQYF.

V gene TRBV7-6 combines with J gene TRBJ2-7; TRBD2 matches 11 bases. The V gene end was trimmed by 5 bases and the J gene end by 4 bases; junction bases not matched to a gene: 4. Per the germline V gene, CDR1 is SGHVS and CDR2 is FNYEAQ. The CDR3 spans 14 residues. As DNA, the CDR3 is TGTGCCAGCAGCGCCGGGACTAGCGGTTACGAGCAGTACTTC. Translating gives CASSAGTSGYEQYF.

This clonotype was counted only a few times. The J gene is TRBJ2-4, the V gene TRBV5-5, with D hard to call. V lost 0 bases to trimming and J lost 0 bases, with 16 bases between them. Germline lookup yields CDR1 SGHKS and CDR2 YYEKEE (reference sequence). This CDR3 has 18 amino acids. CDR3 loop: CASSLAGGETLAKNIQYF. CDR3 DNA: TGTGCCAGCAGCTTGGCGGGCGGAGAGACCTTAGCCAAAAACATTCAGTACTTC.

In its sample, this clonotype was seen a few times. V usage is TRBV3-1 and J usage is TRBJ2-3, with 9 bases identical to TRBD2. The germline CDR1 and CDR2 sequences are LGHDT and YNNKEL (reference sequence). The ends lost 3 bases at V and 4 bases at J; junction bases unmatched: 17. The CDR3 is 19 amino acids. The CDR3 nucleotides read TGTGCCAGCAGCCACACCCTTGGGCGGGGGGGCCGAGATTCAGATACGCAGTATTTT. Encoded protein: CASSHTLGRGGRDSDTQYF.

V is TRBV28 and J is TRBJ2-5, with 11 bases fitting TRBD2. V gave up 2 bases and J gave up 3 bases; unmatched junction bases: 5. This CDR3 has 16 residues. CDR1 MDHEN and CDR2 SYDVKM come from the germline V gene. The DNA of the CDR3 is TGTGCCAGCAGTTTAGTTAAGACTAGCGGGGAAGAGACCCAGTACTTC. Residues: CASSLVKTSGEETQYF.

The V call is TRBV4-2, the J call TRBJ2-3; TRBD2 might be the D (5 bases). From germline, CDR1 is LGHNA and CDR2 YNFKEQ. CDR3 length: 16 residues. V was clipped by 0 bases and J by 4 bases, with 14 bases between them. The CDR3 is CASSQEIGVSADTQYF. The CDR3, as DNA: TGTGCCAGCAGCCAAGAAATCGGGGTGTCGGCAGATACGCAGTATTTT.

J is TRBJ1-2 and V is TRBV4-1, with D unclear. From germline, CDR1 is MGHRA and CDR2 YSYEKL. The CDR3 loop spans 15 amino acids. The V end lost 1 base, the J end lost 4 bases, and 13 bases lay between the germline ends. This CDR3 reads CASSQAAGGSYGYTF. CDR3 in DNA: TGCGCCAGCAGCCAAGCGGCGGGCGGGAGCTATGGCTACACCTTC.

J is TRBJ1-5 and V is TRBV7-9, with D maybe TRBD1 (6 bases). Germline loops: CDR1 SEHNR, CDR2 FQNEAQ (reference sequence). CDR3 length: 13 residues. V was trimmed by 1 base and J by 5 bases, leaving 6 bases between them. CDR3 amino acids: CASSLGGHQPQHF. DNA for the CDR3: TGTGCCAGCAGCTTAGGGGGGCATCAGCCCCAGCATTTT.

This chain uses TRBV7-8 with TRBJ1-2, with 8 positions matching TRBD1. The CDR3 spans 16 residues. Germline CDR1 SGHVS, CDR2 FQNEAQ. V lost 3 bases to trimming and J lost 4 bases; unmatched junction nucleotides: 10. The CDR3 here is CASSFLTGETFYGYTF. The CDR3 DNA sequence: TGTGCCAGCAGCTTCCTGACAGGGGAAACCTTCTATGGCTACACCTTC.